Listed below are T cell receptor beta chains from one sample, sequenced in a study of human T cells and chemical hapten exposure. MiXCR was run by TCRdb on the RACE reads, yielding one entry per CDR3 protein. The table lists 150,000 to 200,000 distinct CDR3 sequences, roughly 15% of them singletons. Sequencing was performed on whole blood, taken in connection with sensitization to the hapten diphenylcyclopropenone (DPC). Receptor source: a woman in her thirties with alopecia areata. Some clones in this sample may be carry-over from other donors' samples. The CDR3 runs from the conserved cysteine through the conserved F or W. The order of the fields is clone size, D gene, V gene, J gene, CDR3 DNA, CDR3 protein. A D gene is named only where the DNA matches it firmly. Clone size is shown for a subset of rows, as once, few, many or a class of expanded clone.

few	TRBD1	TRBV28	TRBJ1-4	TGTGCCAGCAGGGGACAGGGGGGAAATTTTCGTGAAAAACTGTTTTTT	CASRGQGGNFREKLFF
NA	NA	TRBV29-1	TRBJ2-2	TGCAGCGTTGAGCGAGGCGCCGGGGAGCTGTTTTTT	CSVERGAGELFF
few	TRBD2	TRBV4-1	TRBJ2-1	TGCGCCAGCACCGGGGGAGGGGCACCCTACAATGAGCAGTTCTTC	CASTGGGAPYNEQFF
NA	TRBD2	TRBV9	TRBJ2-7	TGTGCCAGCAGCGTAGGGACTAGCGGGACATACGAGCAGTACTTC	CASSVGTSGTYEQYF
few	TRBD1	TRBV6-1	TRBJ2-7	TGTGCCAGCAGCTATGGACAGGGGAGCGGGGAGCAGTACTTC	CASSYGQGSGEQYF
many	NA	TRBV5-1	TRBJ2-1	TGCGCCAGCAGCTTGGCCAGGGTTAATGAGCAGTTCTTC	CASSLARVNEQFF
NA	TRBD2	TRBV29-1	TRBJ2-7	TGCAGCGCTACGGGACTAACGACCTACGAGCAGTACTTC	CSATGLTTYEQYF
NA	TRBD1	TRBV27	TRBJ2-3	TGTGCCAGCAGGGTAGGACAGGGGGCGCTTATCACAGATACGCAGTATTTT	CASRVGQGALITDTQYF
few	TRBD1	TRBV20-1	TRBJ2-3	TGCAGTGCTTTCGGGGACAGCGCCACAGATACGCAGTATTTT	CSAFGDSATDTQYF
few	NA	TRBV10-2	TRBJ1-1	TGCGCCAGCAGGGATTTGAACACTGAAGCTTTCTTT	CASRDLNTEAFF
few	NA	TRBV5-1	TRBJ2-1	TGCGCCAGCAGCTGGATGGAGATCAATGAGCAGTTCTTC	CASSWMEINEQFF
many	NA	TRBV7-6	TRBJ2-1	TGTGCCAGCAGCTTAGCGGCTAGCGCATACAATGAGCAGTTCTTC	CASSLAASAYNEQFF
NA	TRBD2	TRBV24-1	TRBJ2-1	TGTGCCACCAGTGATCGTAGCGGGGGGGCCTACAATGAGCAGTTCTTC	CATSDRSGGAYNEQFF
NA	NA	TRBV5-5	TRBJ2-1	TGTGCCAGCAGCTTGTGGGGAGGTTACAATGAGCAGTTCTTC	CASSLWGGYNEQFF
NA	NA	TRBV12-5	TRBJ1-1	TGTGCTAGTGGTTTGGCTCCAACTGAAGCTTTCTTT	CASGLAPTEAFF
few	NA	TRBV6-2/TRBV6-3	TRBJ2-5	TGTGCCAGCAGCCCCTACCGTCCCTCCACGGGCGGGGAGACCCAGTACTTC	CASSPYRPSTGGETQYF
NA	NA	TRBV11-2	TRBJ1-5	TGTGCCAGCAGCTCTCACACCGCTAGCACAGATACGCAGCATTTT	CASSSHTASTDTQHF
few	TRBD1	TRBV6-1	TRBJ1-2	TGTGCCAGCAGAACAGGGGGGAGCTATGGCTACACCTTC	CASRTGGSYGYTF
many	NA	TRBV3-1	TRBJ2-7	TGTGCCAGCAGCCAAAGTCCCTACGAGCAGTACTTC	CASSQSPYEQYF
many	NA	TRBV29-1	TRBJ1-5	TGCAGCGTAGGACAGAGTCTCAATCAGCCCCAGCATTTT	CSVGQSLNQPQHF
few	TRBD1	TRBV12-3/TRBV12-4	TRBJ1-4	TGTGCCAGCAGTTTTTCAGGACAGGAGAAAAAGATGTTTTTT	CASSFSGQEKKMFF
few	NA	TRBV28	TRBJ2-1	TGTGCCAGCAGTTTAATAGTTCTCAATGAGCAGTTCTTC	CASSLIVLNEQFF
few	NA	TRBV30	TRBJ1-4	TGTGCCTGGAGTGTACAGTGGGGAGAAAAACTGTTTTTT	CAWSVQWGEKLFF
many	NA	TRBV19	TRBJ2-1	TGTGCCAGTAGGGGTAGATTCGGGGCACCCGATTACAATGAGCAGTTCTTC	CASRGRFGAPDYNEQFF
NA	NA	TRBV4-3	TRBJ2-1	TGCGCCAGCAGCCAAGATCGAGGCGATGAGCAGTTCTTC	CASSQDRGDEQFF
many	NA	TRBV2	TRBJ1-1	TGTGCCAGCCGTACCCGTGAAGCTTTCTTT	CASRTREAFF
NA	NA	TRBV28	TRBJ2-1	TGTGCCAGCAGCCGAGGAAAGGTTGGCAGCTCCTACAATGAGCAGTTCTTC	CASSRGKVGSSYNEQFF
many	NA	TRBV7-2	TRBJ2-1	TGTGCCAGCAGCCCAGATCGGCAGGGCTACAATGAGCAGTTCTTC	CASSPDRQGYNEQFF
many	NA	TRBV20-1	TRBJ2-3	TGCAGTGCCAGACTCCCCCCCGATACGCAGTATTTT	CSARLPPDTQYF
NA	NA	TRBV6-2/TRBV6-3	TRBJ1-5	TGTGCCAGCAGGAGGGGCTCGGGGCAGCCCCAGCATTTT	CASRRGSGQPQHF
NA	NA	TRBV30	TRBJ2-5	TGTGCCTGGAGATACGAAGAGACCCAGTACTTC	CAWRYEETQYF
NA	NA	TRBV20-1	TRBJ2-7	TGCAGTGCTAGAGAATTGGCAGGGAACTCCTACGAGCAGTACTTC	CSARELAGNSYEQYF
NA	NA	TRBV10-3	TRBJ1-2	TGTGCCATCAGTGAAGCAGGGGCTAACTATGGCTACACCTTC	CAISEAGANYGYTF
few	TRBD2	TRBV7-9	TRBJ2-1	TGTGCCAGCAGCTTAGGGGGACTAGGGCAAAATGAGCAGTTCTTC	CASSLGGLGQNEQFF
NA	TRBD1	TRBV30	TRBJ1-4	TGTGCCTGGAATGGTATGACAGGGTCTTCTGAAAAACTGTTTTTT	CAWNGMTGSSEKLFF
NA	NA	TRBV19	TRBJ2-2	TGTGCCAGTAGTGCACGGATCTCCGGGGAGCTGTTTTTT	CASSARISGELFF
few	NA	TRBV12-3/TRBV12-4	TRBJ2-1	TGTGCCAGCAGGTCGAGGACGGGGGACTACAATGAGCAGTTCTTC	CASRSRTGDYNEQFF
NA	NA	TRBV12-3/TRBV12-4	TRBJ2-7	TGTGCCAGCAGTTCCCGACGAGGGTTCAACGAGCAGTACTTC	CASSSRRGFNEQYF
few	TRBD1	TRBV10-3	TRBJ2-1	TGTGCCATCAGGAACAGGGGGTCGTCCTACAATGAGCAGTTCTTC	CAIRNRGSSYNEQFF
many	TRBD2	TRBV7-2	TRBJ2-1	TGTGCCAGCAGGGACGCGGGACTAGCCTACAATGAGCAGTTCTTC	CASRDAGLAYNEQFF
NA	NA	TRBV30	TRBJ1-1	TGTGCCTGGAGTGGCCTCTCCGGGGGAGTCTCGGTGAACACTGAAGCTTTCTTT	CAWSGLSGGVSVNTEAFF
NA	NA	TRBV7-2	TRBJ1-4	TGTGCCAGCAGCCCTAGGGCACCATCAAGGGAAAAACTGTTTTTT	CASSPRAPSREKLFF
many	NA	TRBV20-1	TRBJ2-7	TGCAGTGCTAGGTCAGGGAGTCCCTACGAGCAGTACTTC	CSARSGSPYEQYF
NA	NA	TRBV11-2	TRBJ2-1	TGTGCCAGCAACCCTACCCGCGCGGGTGAGGAGCAGTTCTTC	CASNPTRAGEEQFF
NA	NA	TRBV29-1	TRBJ2-1	TGCAGCGTCCCGATGTCGCGGAGATACAATGAGCAGTTCTTC	CSVPMSRRYNEQFF
NA	TRBD1	TRBV6-6	TRBJ1-6	TGTGCCAGCAGTTCCTCAGAACAGGGGCGGACACCCCTCCACTTT	CASSSSEQGRTPLHF
NA	NA	TRBV12-3/TRBV12-4	TRBJ1-5	TGTGCCAGCAGTTTTACAGCTAATCAGCCCCAGCATTTT	CASSFTANQPQHF
NA	NA	TRBV11-1	TRBJ2-7	TGTGCCAGCAGCTTAGCCCTACTCGGACGGAGCTACGAGCAGTACTTC	CASSLALLGRSYEQYF
NA	TRBD1	TRBV7-2	TRBJ2-1	TGTGCCAGCAGCTTAGGGACCCGGACAGGGGGCCGTAGCTCCTACAATGAGCAGTTCTTC	CASSLGTRTGGRSSYNEQFF
NA	NA	TRBV6-1	TRBJ1-1	TGTGCCAGCAGTATCGCCGGGACATTGAACACTGAAGCTTTCTTT	CASSIAGTLNTEAFF
NA	NA	TRBV11-1	TRBJ1-1	TGTGCCAGCAGCCGGGACCCTACCACTGAAGCTTTCTTT	CASSRDPTTEAFF
NA	NA	TRBV10-3	TRBJ1-1	TGTGCCATCAGCTCAGGGTACACTGAAGCTTTCTTT	CAISSGYTEAFF
NA	TRBD2	TRBV7-2	TRBJ2-2	TGTGCCAGCAGCCCAGCAGGGACGGGGGGACCCGGGGAGCTGTTTTTT	CASSPAGTGGPGELFF
NA	NA	TRBV3-1	TRBJ1-5	TGTGCCAGCAGCCAAGGGTCAGTAATCGTAAATCAGCCCCAGCATTTT	CASSQGSVIVNQPQHF
NA	TRBD2	TRBV7-8	TRBJ2-3	TGTGCCAGCAGCTTGAATCGAGGACTAGCGGGGGGGCCGCATCCAGATACGCAGTATTTT	CASSLNRGLAGGPHPDTQYF
many	TRBD1	TRBV6-6	TRBJ1-5	TGTGCCAGCAGCAATCACAGGGGTTCCGACAATCAGCCCCAGCATTTT	CASSNHRGSDNQPQHF